This T cell receptor beta chain was captured in a study of vaccination effects on CD4 cells after COVID-19. Study background: Antigen-specific CD4+ T cells expanded by the ViraFEST assay with viral peptide pools were then sequenced. Study results and caveats: The study found marked clonal contraction of infection- and vaccine-induced clones late after vaccination.

Using immunoSEQ multiplex PCR, the repertoire was profiled, and TCRdb retains in-frame clones only, with some absent. The sample lists about 70,000 clones; approximately 80% were seen once. Following a roughly 9-day culture, CD4+ T cells were purified. This clone was observed a few times. Antigen specificity is unknown. CDR1 is SGHNT, CDR2 YYREEE, per germline (reference sequence). The trim removed 2 bases at V and 5 bases at J, leaving 3 bases unmatched. CDR3 length equals 15 residues. Sequencing was performed on CD4+ T cells from PBMCs cultured without peptide, taken before COVID-19 vaccination. The TCR sequence derives from a human donor who received a COVID-19 vaccine. The chain is built from TRBV5-4 and TRBJ2-1; 11 nucleotides agree with TRBD2. In DNA, the CDR3 is TGTGCCAGCAGCTTTGGACTAGCGGGTAACAATGAGCAGTTCTTC. This encodes CASSFGLAGNNEQFF.